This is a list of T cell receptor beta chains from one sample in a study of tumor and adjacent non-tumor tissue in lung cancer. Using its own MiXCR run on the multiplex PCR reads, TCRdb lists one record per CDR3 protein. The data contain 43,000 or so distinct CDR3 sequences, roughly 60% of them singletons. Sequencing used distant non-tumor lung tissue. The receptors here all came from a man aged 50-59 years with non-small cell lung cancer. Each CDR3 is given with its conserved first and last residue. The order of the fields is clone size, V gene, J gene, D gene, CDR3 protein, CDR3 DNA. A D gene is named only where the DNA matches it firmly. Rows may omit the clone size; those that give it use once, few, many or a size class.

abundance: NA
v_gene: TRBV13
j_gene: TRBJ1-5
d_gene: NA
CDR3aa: CASSRLLIDTQHF
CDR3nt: TGTGCCAGCAGTCGCCTCCTCATAGATACGCAGCATTTT

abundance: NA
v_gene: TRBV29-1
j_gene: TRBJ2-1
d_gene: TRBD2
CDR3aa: CSAEGSGSSVEQFF
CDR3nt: TGCAGCGCGGAGGGTAGCGGGAGTTCGGTTGAGCAGTTCTTC

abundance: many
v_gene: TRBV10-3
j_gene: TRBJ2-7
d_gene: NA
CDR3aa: CAISESLGLGSIYEQYF
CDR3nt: TGTGCCATCAGTGAGTCATTGGGACTGGGTTCTATCTACGAGCAGTACTTC

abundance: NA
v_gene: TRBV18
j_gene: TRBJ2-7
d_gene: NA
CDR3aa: CASSPALGGGNEQYF
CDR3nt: TGTGCCAGCTCACCAGCCTTGGGGGGCGGAAACGAGCAGTACTTC

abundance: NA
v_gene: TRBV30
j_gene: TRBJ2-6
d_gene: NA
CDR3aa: CAWSRAGVVNVLTF
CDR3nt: TGTGCCTGGAGTAGGGCCGGGGTGGTCAACGTCCTGACTTTC

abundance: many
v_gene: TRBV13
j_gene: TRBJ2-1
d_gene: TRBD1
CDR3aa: CASSYDRVNEQFF
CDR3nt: TGTGCCAGCAGCTATGACAGGGTCAATGAGCAGTTCTTC

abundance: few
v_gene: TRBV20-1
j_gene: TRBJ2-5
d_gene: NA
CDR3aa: CSDTAGSQETQYF
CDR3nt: TGCAGTGACACGGCAGGATCTCAAGAGACCCAGTACTTC

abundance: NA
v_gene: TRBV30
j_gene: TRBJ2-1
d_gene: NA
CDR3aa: CAWSVGEPIGNEQFF
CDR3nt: TGTGCCTGGAGTGTAGGTGAACCAATCGGGAATGAGCAGTTCTTC

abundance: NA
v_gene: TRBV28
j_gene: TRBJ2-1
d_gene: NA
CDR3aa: CACSMAEYNEQFF
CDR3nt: TGTGCCTGCAGTATGGCGGAGTACAATGAGCAGTTCTTC

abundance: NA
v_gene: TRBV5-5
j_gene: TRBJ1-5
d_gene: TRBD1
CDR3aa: CASSLAVTGGFDQPQHF
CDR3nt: TGTGCCAGCAGCTTGGCCGTGACAGGGGGATTCGATCAGCCCCAGCATTTT

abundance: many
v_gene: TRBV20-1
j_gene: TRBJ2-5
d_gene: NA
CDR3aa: CSAPAAGTETQYF
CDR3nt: TGCAGTGCCCCCGCCGCGGGAACAGAGACCCAGTACTTC

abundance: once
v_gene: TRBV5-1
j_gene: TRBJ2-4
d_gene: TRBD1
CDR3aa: CASSPDRAGGIQYF
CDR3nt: TGCGCCAGCAGCCCGGACAGGGCTGGAGGCATTCAGTACTTC

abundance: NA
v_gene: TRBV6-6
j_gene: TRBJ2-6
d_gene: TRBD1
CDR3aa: CAIRQGDSGANVLTF
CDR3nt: TGTGCCATTAGACAGGGGGACTCTGGGGCCAACGTCCTGACTTTC

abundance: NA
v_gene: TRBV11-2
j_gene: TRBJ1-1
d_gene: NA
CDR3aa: CASSQAVDTEAFF
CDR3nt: TGTGCCAGCAGCCAAGCGGTGGACACTGAAGCATTTTTT

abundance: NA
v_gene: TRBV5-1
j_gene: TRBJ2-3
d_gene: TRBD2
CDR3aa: CASSLKREHADTQYF
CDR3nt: TGCGCCAGCAGCTTGAAGCGGGAGCACGCAGATACGCAGTATTTT

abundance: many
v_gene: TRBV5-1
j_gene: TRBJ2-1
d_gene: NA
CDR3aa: CASSFQGSTYNEQFF
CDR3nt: TGCGCCAGCAGCTTTCAGGGGTCTACCTACAATGAGCAGTTCTTC

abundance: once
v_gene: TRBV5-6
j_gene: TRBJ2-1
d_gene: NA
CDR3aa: CASSLGQVNAYNEQFF
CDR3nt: TGTGCTAGCAGCTTGGGGCAGGTAAACGCCTACAATGAGCAGTTCTTC

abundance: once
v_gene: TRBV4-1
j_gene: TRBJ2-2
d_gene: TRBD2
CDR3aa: CVSNRGGSGGGELFF
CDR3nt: TGCGTCAGCAACCGGGGGGGGTCGGGGGGCGGGGAGCTGTTCTTT

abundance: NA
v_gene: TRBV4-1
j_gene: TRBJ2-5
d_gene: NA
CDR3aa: CASGQEGVRYF
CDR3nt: TGCGCCAGCGGCCAAGAAGGTGTCCGGTACTTC

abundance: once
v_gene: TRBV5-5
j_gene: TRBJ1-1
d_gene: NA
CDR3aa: CASSLDQNTKAFF
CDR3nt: TGTGCCAGCAGCTTGGATCAGAACACTAAAGCTTTCTTT

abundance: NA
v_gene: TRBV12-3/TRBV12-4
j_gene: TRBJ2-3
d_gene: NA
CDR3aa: CASSLGGHASTDTQYF
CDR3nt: TGTGCCAGCAGTTTGGGCGGACATGCTAGCACAGATACGCAGTATTTT

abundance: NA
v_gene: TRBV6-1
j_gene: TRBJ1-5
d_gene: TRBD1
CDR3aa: CASSDPKDRGESGQPQHF
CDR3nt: TGTGCCAGCAGTGACCCCAAGGACAGGGGAGAAAGCGGTCAGCCCCAGCACTTT

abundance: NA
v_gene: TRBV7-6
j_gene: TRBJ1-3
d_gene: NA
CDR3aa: CASSLHTGNSGNTIYF
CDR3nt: TGTGCCAGCAGCCTTCATACAGGAAACTCTGGAAACACCATATATTTT

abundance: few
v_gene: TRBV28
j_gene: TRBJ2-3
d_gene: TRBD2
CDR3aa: CASSPISGGPTDTQYF
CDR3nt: TGTGCCAGCAGCCCCATTAGCGGGGGGCCCACAGATACGCAGTATTTT

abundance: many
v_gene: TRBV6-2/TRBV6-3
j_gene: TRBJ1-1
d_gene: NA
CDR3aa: CASSYSNFRTGSTEAFF
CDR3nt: TGTGCCAGCAGTTACTCGAATTTCAGAACGGGTTCCACTGAAGCTTTCTTT

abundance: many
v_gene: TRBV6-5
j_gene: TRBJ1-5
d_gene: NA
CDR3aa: CASSSLGKDQPQHF
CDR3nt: TGTGCCAGCAGTTCCCTGGGGAAAGATCAGCCCCAGCATTTT

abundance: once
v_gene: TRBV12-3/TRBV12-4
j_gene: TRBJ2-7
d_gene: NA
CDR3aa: CASTVGQEYEQYF
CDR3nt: TGCGCCAGCACCGTAGGGCAGGAATACGAGCAGTACTTC

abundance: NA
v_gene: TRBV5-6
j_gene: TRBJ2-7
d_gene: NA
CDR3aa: CASNLSYEQYF
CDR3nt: TGCGCCAGCAACTTGTCTTACGAGCAGTACTTC

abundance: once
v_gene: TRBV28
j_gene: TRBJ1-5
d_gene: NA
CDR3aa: CASSLPRWANQPQHF
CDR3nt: TGTGCCAGCAGTTTGCCTCGGTGGGCTAATCAGCCCCAGCATTTT

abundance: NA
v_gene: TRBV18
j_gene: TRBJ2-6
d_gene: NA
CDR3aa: CASSPPLSGANVLTF
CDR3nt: TGTGCCAGCTCACCACCGTTGTCTGGGGCCAACGTCCTGACTTTC

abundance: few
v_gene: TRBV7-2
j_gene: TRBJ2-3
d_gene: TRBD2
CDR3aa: CASSPRGAGGEDTQYF
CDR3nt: TGTGCCAGCAGCCCCCGGGGAGCGGGAGGGGAAGATACGCAGTATTTT

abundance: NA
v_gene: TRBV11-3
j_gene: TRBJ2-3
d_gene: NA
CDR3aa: CVSSLGRASDTQYF
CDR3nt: TGTGTCAGTAGCTTAGGCAGAGCATCGGATACGCAGTATTTT

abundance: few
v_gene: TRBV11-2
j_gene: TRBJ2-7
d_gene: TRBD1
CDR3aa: CASSLVEGQTDEQYF
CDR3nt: TGTGCCAGCAGCTTAGTAGAGGGACAGACCGACGAGCAGTACTTC

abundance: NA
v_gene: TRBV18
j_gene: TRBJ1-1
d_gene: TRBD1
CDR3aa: CASSLTGQVNTEALF
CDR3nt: TGTGCCAGCTCTCTAACGGGACAGGTGAACACTGAAGCTCTCTTT

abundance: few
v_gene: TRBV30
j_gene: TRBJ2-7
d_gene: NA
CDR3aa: CAWSVPGASGEQYF
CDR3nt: TGTGCCTGGAGTGTACCCGGGGCGTCCGGCGAGCAGTACTTC

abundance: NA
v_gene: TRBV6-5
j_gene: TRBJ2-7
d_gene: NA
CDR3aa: CASSYAVGSGYEEYF
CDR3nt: TGTGCCAGCAGTTACGCGGTGGGAAGCGGATACGAGGAGTACTTT

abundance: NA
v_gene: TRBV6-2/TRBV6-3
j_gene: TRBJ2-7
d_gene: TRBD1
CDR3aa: CVSRQGYSYEQYF
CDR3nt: TGTGTCAGCAGACAGGGTTACTCCTACGAGCAGTACTTC

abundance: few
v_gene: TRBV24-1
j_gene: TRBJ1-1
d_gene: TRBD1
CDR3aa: CATSDSTGGYTEAFF
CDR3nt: TGTGCCACCAGTGATTCGACAGGGGGCTACACTGAAGCTTTCTTT

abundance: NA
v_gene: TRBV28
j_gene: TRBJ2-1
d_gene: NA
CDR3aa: CASSPPGTLSYNEQLF
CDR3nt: TGTGCCAGCAGCCCCCCCGGGACGTTATCCTACAATGAGCAGCTCTTC

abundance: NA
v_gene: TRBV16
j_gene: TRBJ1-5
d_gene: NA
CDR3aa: CASSKEENQPQHF
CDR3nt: TGTGCCAGCAGCAAAGAAGAAAATCAGCCCCAGCATTTT

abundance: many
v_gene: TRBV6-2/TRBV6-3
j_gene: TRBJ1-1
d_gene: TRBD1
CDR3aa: CASRTGGTEAFF
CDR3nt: TGTGCCAGTAGAACAGGGGGCACTGAAGCTTTCTTT

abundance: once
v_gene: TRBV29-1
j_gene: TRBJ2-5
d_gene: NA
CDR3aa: CSVVLVRVKAQYF
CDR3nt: TGCAGCGTTGTGCTAGTAAGGGTTAAGGCCCAGTACTTC

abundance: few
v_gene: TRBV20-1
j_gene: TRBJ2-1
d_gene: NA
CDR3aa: CSAASVGGDNEQLF
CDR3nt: TGCAGTGCTGCCTCCGTGGGCGGGGACAATGAGCAGCTCTTC

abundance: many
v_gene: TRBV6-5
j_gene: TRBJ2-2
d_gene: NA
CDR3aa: CASSRRSNTGELFF
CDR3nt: TGTGCCAGCAGCCGGCGATCGAACACCGGGGAGCTGTTTTTT

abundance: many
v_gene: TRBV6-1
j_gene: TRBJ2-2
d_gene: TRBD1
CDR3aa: CASSGTGQTGWAGELFF
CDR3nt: TGTGCCAGCAGTGGGACGGGACAGACGGGGTGGGCCGGGGAGCTGTTTTTT

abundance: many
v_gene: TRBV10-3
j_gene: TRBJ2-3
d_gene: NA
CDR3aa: CAISEPRDTQYF
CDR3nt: TGTGCCATCAGTGAGCCCCGGGATACGCAGTATTTT